This TCR beta chain is drawn from a study of T cells after yellow fever vaccination. Germline-derived CDR1 and CDR2 are SGHRS and YFSETQ. Trimming stripped 4 bases from V and 1 base from J, with 14 bases between. This CDR3 is built from 15 residues. This clonotype was seen only a few times. A universal primer site and UMIs were added as TCR cDNA was made by 5'RACE template switching. MiXCR was run by TCRdb on the 5' RACE reads, yielding one entry per CDR3 protein. Seen here are approximately 90,000 distinct CDR3 sequences, about an eighth observed once, and the top ten hold just under 25%. The clonotype was recovered from a young man who received the YFV17D yellow fever vaccine. Material: CD8+ T cells not binding an NS4B(214-222) dextramer, sorted from PBMCs, obtained roughly 20 days after the first yellow fever vaccination. This chain uses TRBV5-1 with TRBJ1-1; D is unresolved. The CDR3 region is CASSEGVRTNTEAFF. The CDR3 DNA follows: TGCGCCAGCAGCGAAGGAGTACGTACGAACACTGAAGCTTTCTTT.